These 32 T cell receptor beta chains were all obtained from the same sample, sequenced in a study of control samples from healthy donors and cancer patients. Some clones are missing from TCRdb's copy, which holds only in-frame ones; the method was immunoSEQ multiplex PCR. The profile shows about 270,000 clones, approximately 80% of them singletons. Sequenced: PBMCs. These receptor sequences come from a woman aged 55-70 years with lung cancer.

The CDR3 DNA follows: TGTGCCAGCAGTCGACCGGGACAGGGCCTCTCTGGGGCCAACGTCCTGACTTTC. Translated, it gives CASSRPGQGLSGANVLTF. V is TRBV27 and J is TRBJ2-6, with 9 bases lining up with TRBD1. The germline CDR1 and CDR2 sequences are MNHEY and SMNVEV (reference sequence). The junction had 8 bases not matched to a gene; V was cut back by 5 bases and J by 0 bases. The CDR3 runs 18 residues.

This rearrangement joins TRBV10-1 to TRBJ2-3; D is unclear. This CDR3 has 12 residues. Trimming removed 2 bases at V and 7 bases at J, with 7 bases between. The germline V gene encodes CDR1 WNHNN and CDR2 SYGVQD (reference sequence). CDR3 in DNA: TGCGCCAGCAGTGAGGAAACCAATACGCAGTATTTT. It translates to CASSEETNTQYF.

This CDR3 reads CASVNRPMNTEAFF. In DNA form, the CDR3 reads TGTGCCAGCGTGAACAGACCGATGAACACTGAAGCTTTCTTT. This chain joins TRBV6-5 and TRBJ1-1; D remains ambiguous. Trimming removed 8 bases at V and 0 bases at J, with 13 bases between. This CDR3 is 14 amino acids long. CDR1 MNHEY and CDR2 SVGAGI come from the germline V gene.

J is TRBJ2-1 and V is TRBV3-1 (or the pseudogene TRBV3-2); D possibly corresponds to TRBD1 (5 bases). Germline V gene data show CDR1 as LGHDT and CDR2 as YNNKEL (reference sequence). This CDR3 has 14 amino acids. The V gene lost 4 bases and the J gene lost 6 bases, with 13 bases spanning the gap. The CDR3: CASSPEWGPNEQFF. The CDR3 DNA follows: TGTGCCAGCAGCCCGGAGTGGGGCCCCAATGAGCAGTTCTTC.

With regard to this clone: Other nucleotide sequences in the sample specify the same CDR3. V and J are TRBV12-3 or TRBV12-4 and TRBJ2-7, with D unclear. This CDR3 region has 11 residues. Trimming cost V 6 bases and J 4 bases, with 7 bases left between them. CDR3 nucleotides: TGTGCCAGCAGCCTGGGGTACGAGCAGTACTTC. It is translated as CASSLGYEQYF.

V is TRBV27 and J is TRBJ1-3, with 10 bases identical to TRBD1. Germline loops: CDR1 MNHEY, CDR2 SMNVEV (reference sequence). V was pared by 5 bases and J by 4 bases, with 5 bases of the junction left unmatched. This CDR3 spans 15 amino acids. CDR3 sequence reads: CASSATGGNGNTIYF. The CDR3 nucleotides read TGTGCCAGCAGTGCGACAGGGGGCAACGGAAACACCATATATTTT.

This rearrangement joins TRBV11-2 to TRBJ1-2, with a possible D match to TRBD1 (6 bases). CDR1 is SGHAT and CDR2 is FQNNGV in the germline V gene. The CDR3 loop spans 14 amino acids. Trimming removed 1 base from V and 6 bases from J, with 12 bases in between. The CDR3 DNA sequence: TGTGCCAGCAGCTTAGTGGGGGCGCCGCATGGCTACACCTTC. This sequence encodes CASSLVGAPHGYTF.

This chain connects TRBV4-2 to TRBJ1-3; D is perhaps TRBD1 (5 bases). This CDR3 region has 13 residues. CDR1 and CDR2 from the germline V gene are LGHNA and YNFKEQ. V shed 3 bases and J shed 2 bases, with 5 bases lying between them. The CDR3 sequence is CASSQGAGNTIYF. CDR3 nucleotides: TGTGCCAGCAGCCAGGGGGCTGGAAACACCATATATTTT.

The chain employs TRBV6-1 and TRBJ1-3; the D gene is possibly TRBD1 (5 bases). CDR1 and CDR2 (germline): MNHNS, SASEGT. Trimming left V 3 bases short and J 0 bases short, with 12 bases between. The CDR3 spans 16 residues. The CDR3 is CASSDTGLVSGNTIYF. As DNA, the CDR3 is TGTGCCAGCAGTGATACGGGGCTAGTCTCTGGAAACACCATATATTTT.

This rearrangement joins TRBV10-3 to TRBJ2-2, with a tentative D call TRBD1 (6 bases). The germline V gene has CDR1 ENHRY and CDR2 SYGVKD. V was cut by 10 bases and J by 3 bases, with 15 bases left in between. CDR3 length: 14 residues. The CDR3 loop is CATKRQVDTGELFF. CDR3 DNA sequence: TGTGCCACCAAGCGACAGGTCGACACCGGGGAGCTGTTTTTT.

J is TRBJ1-2 and V is TRBV5-1; possible D gene TRBD1, 6 bases. Germline loops: CDR1 SGHRS, CDR2 YFSETQ. There are 14 residues in the CDR3. V lost 7 bases and J 2 bases, leaving 15 bases between the germline ends. The CDR3 DNA follows: TGCGCCAGCGGACAACAGGGTCACAACTATGGCTACACCTTC. This translates into CASGQQGHNYGYTF.

This chain links TRBV9 with TRBJ2-7, with no clear D. V was cut by 3 bases and J by 2 bases, with 15 bases left in between. The germline CDR1 and CDR2 sequences are SGDLS and YYNGEE. The CDR3 loop spans 15 amino acids. The CDR3 coding sequence is TGTGCCAGCAGCGCCAACCCGGACGGTCCCTACGAGCAGTACTTC. Encoded protein: CASSANPDGPYEQYF.

This clone was seen just once. The CDR3 protein is CASSVGPDYTGELFF. The DNA of the CDR3 is TGTGCCAGCAGCGTAGGACCGGACTACACCGGGGAGCTGTTTTTT. J is TRBJ2-2 and V is TRBV9; a weak D match, TRBD2 (5 bases). This CDR3 comprises 15 residues. Germline CDR1 reads SGDLS; CDR2 reads YYNGEE. Between the trimmed V and J ends, which lost 0 bases and 3 bases, there was a span of 9 bases.

There are a few counts of this clone. The CDR3 is CASSFSAGRETQYF. CDR3 bases: TGTGCCAGCAGCTTCTCAGCGGGACGAGAGACCCAGTACTTC. The chain carries TRBV9 and TRBJ2-5; 7 bases agree with TRBD2. CDR3 length equals 14 residues. Trimming cost V 4 bases and J 4 bases; bases outside gene matches: 7. Germline CDR1 is SGDLS and CDR2 is YYNGEE.

In DNA form, the CDR3 reads TGTGCCAGCAGCCCAGCAGGGGGTCTTGGAAAACTGTTTTTT. It encodes CASSPAGGLGKLFF. The chain employs TRBV3-1 (or the pseudogene TRBV3-2) and TRBJ1-4, with 7 positions matching TRBD1. The CDR3 sequence is 14 residues long. V lost 4 bases and J lost 10; bases outside the gene matches: 9. The germline gives CDR1 LGHDT, CDR2 YNNKEL (reference sequence).

The V gene is TRBV6-5, the J gene TRBJ2-7; the D gene is possibly TRBD2 (6 bases). CDR1 MNHEY and CDR2 SVGAGI come from the germline V gene. The CDR3 is 16 residues long. The V end was cut by 0 bases, the J end by 2 bases, with 14 bases between. In DNA form, the CDR3 reads TGTGCCAGCAGTTACTCTTTCCTAGCGATTACCTACGAGCAGTACTTC. Encoded protein: CASSYSFLAITYEQYF.

The rearrangement joins TRBV15 to TRBJ2-2; either TRBD1 or TRBD2 may fit D (6 bases each). CDR3 length: 17 residues. The germline CDR1 and CDR2 sequences are LNHNV and YYDKDF (reference sequence). Trimming removed 3 bases at V and 2 bases at J, with 16 bases between. In DNA form, the CDR3 reads TGTGCCACCAGCAGGGCGACTTGGGGGGCTAACACCGGGGAGCTGTTTTTT. Residues: CATSRATWGANTGELFF.

The chain combines TRBV29-1 with TRBJ2-7, with 9 bases lining up with TRBD2. The CDR3 spans 13 residues. V gave up 4 bases and J gave up 3 bases; unmatched junction bases: 4. Germline loops: CDR1 SQVTM, CDR2 ANQGSEA. The CDR3 bases are TGCAGCGTTGTGGAACTAGCGGGCTACGAGCAGTACTTC. Protein sequence: CSVVELAGYEQYF.

The chain uses TRBV24-1 and TRBJ1-1; D is unresolved. V shed 9 bases and J shed 3 bases, with 13 bases lying between them. This CDR3 comprises 13 residues. From germline, CDR1 is KGHDR and CDR2 SFDVKD. For the CDR3, the DNA is TGTGCCACCCTAACCCCGGCGGACACTGAAGCTTTCTTT. It yields the protein CATLTPADTEAFF.

V usage is TRBV18 and J usage is TRBJ1-4; D gene uncertain. Trimming removed 1 base at V and 5 bases at J, with 8 bases between. Germline lookup yields CDR1 KGHSH and CDR2 LQKENI. This CDR3 is built from 14 residues. DNA of the CDR3: TGTGCCAGCTCACCACGGCAGACAAATGAAAAACTGTTTTTT. As protein: CASSPRQTNEKLFF.

V gene TRBV5-1 combines with J gene TRBJ2-7; D is unclear. V was shortened by 2 bases and J by 2 bases, with 14 bases between the two germline ends. Germline V CDR1 and CDR2: SGHRS, YFSETQ. There are 15 residues in the CDR3. The CDR3 reads CASSFRTQGTYEQYF. CDR3 coding DNA: TGCGCCAGCAGCTTTCGGACCCAAGGGACCTACGAGCAGTACTTC.

The chain couples TRBV7-9 to TRBJ2-1; TRBD1 aligns across 7 bases. Germline values: CDR1 SEHNR, CDR2 FQNEAQ (reference sequence). With V trimmed by 9 bases and J by 8 bases, 22 bases remained unmatched. The CDR3 loop spans 17 amino acids. The CDR3 reads CASRAGGRANTGDEQFF. The CDR3 DNA reads as TGTGCCAGTAGAGCAGGGGGTAGGGCCAACACCGGGGATGAGCAGTTCTTC.

The chain is built from TRBV7-8 and TRBJ1-6, with 8 nucleotides matching TRBD1. Germline lookup yields CDR1 SGHVS and CDR2 FQNEAQ. The V and J ends lost 0 bases and 10 bases, in that order; junction bases with no gene match: 8. CDR3 length: 16 residues. The CDR3, as DNA: TGTGCCAGCAGCTTAGCAGTACAGGGGGTACGGTCACCCCTCCACTTT. It is translated as CASSLAVQGVRSPLHF.

The V gene is TRBV3-1 (or the pseudogene TRBV3-2), the J gene TRBJ2-7, with 7 bases matching TRBD2. The CDR3 loop spans 14 amino acids. The germline V gene has CDR1 LGHDT and CDR2 YNNKEL (reference sequence). J was trimmed by 6 bases and V by 2 bases; bases with no gene match: 7. CDR3 loop: CASSQSSGRVEQYF. The CDR3 DNA reads as TGTGCCAGCAGCCAATCTAGCGGACGTGTCGAGCAGTACTTC.

This sequence joins TRBV3-1 (or the pseudogene TRBV3-2) and TRBJ2-3, with D possibly called TRBD1 or TRBD2 (5 bases each). V was clipped by 4 bases and J by 0 bases, with 14 bases between them. Germline CDR1 reads LGHDT; CDR2 reads YNNKEL (reference sequence). CDR3 length: 16 residues. The CDR3 coding sequence is TGTGCCAGCAGCCCGACCGGGACGGCTAGCACAGATACGCAGTATTTT. This encodes CASSPTGTASTDTQYF.

This sequence joins TRBV7-9 and TRBJ1-3, with D unresolved. The V end was cut by 1 base, the J end by 0 bases, with 7 bases between. The germline CDR1 and CDR2 sequences are SEHNR and FQNEAQ (reference sequence). The CDR3 is made up of 15 amino acids. This CDR3 is CASSLDGISGNTIYF. In DNA form, the CDR3 reads TGTGCCAGCAGCTTAGATGGCATCTCTGGAAACACCATATATTTT.

The J gene is TRBJ2-2, the V gene TRBV24-1; no firm D call. This CDR3 region has 15 residues. Trimming left V 2 bases short and J 4 bases short, with 10 bases between. CDR1 is KGHDR, CDR2 SFDVKD, per germline. The DNA for the CDR3 is TGTGCCACCAGTGATTCGAGACGGACCACCGGGGAGCTGTTTTTT. Protein: CATSDSRRTTGELFF.

V is TRBV4-2 and J is TRBJ2-7; weak D call: TRBD2 (5 bases). The ends were cut back, 1 base at V and 2 bases at J, with 9 bases in the middle. Germline V lookup: CDR1 LGHNA, CDR2 YNFKEQ. The CDR3 consists of 14 residues. The CDR3 loop is CASSQGGPTYEQYF. The CDR3, as DNA: TGTGCCAGCAGCCAAGGAGGGCCTACCTACGAGCAGTACTTC.

This clone was seen only once. The CDR3 protein is CASSKRDSTEKLFF. In DNA, the CDR3 is TGTGCCAGCAGCAAACGGGACAGTACTGAAAAACTGTTTTTT. The chain has TRBV7-8 and TRBJ1-4; 7 bases fit TRBD1. Germline assignment: CDR1 SGHVS and CDR2 FQNEAQ. The V and J ends lost 5 bases and 7 bases, in that order; junction bases with no gene match: 7. The CDR3 contains 14 residues.

The chain has TRBV5-5 and TRBJ1-3; 7 positions agree with TRBD1. The CDR3 consists of 16 residues. Germline V gene data show CDR1 as SGHKS and CDR2 as YYEKEE (reference sequence). Unmatched junction bases numbered 6, after V lost 3 bases and J lost 0 bases. CDR3 sequence: CASSYGTAHSGNTIYF. In nucleotides, the CDR3 is TGTGCCAGCAGCTATGGGACAGCCCACTCTGGAAACACCATATATTTT. Full variable domain (rest looked up from reference TRBV5-5 and TRBJ1-3): DAGVTQSPTHLIKTRGQQVTLRCSPISGHKSVSWYQQVLGQGPQFIFQYYEKEERGRGNFPDRFSARQFPNYSSELNVNALLLGDSALYLCASSYGTAHSGNTIYFGEGSWLTVV.

The V gene is TRBV19, the J gene TRBJ1-5; 12 positions agree with TRBD1. J lost 2 bases, V lost 4 bases, and 6 bases had no gene match. This CDR3 spans 17 amino acids. The germline gives CDR1 LNHDA, CDR2 SQIVND (reference sequence). CDR3: CASSRGQGALGNQPQHF. The DNA of the CDR3 is TGTGCCAGTAGTAGGGGACAGGGGGCGCTGGGCAATCAGCCCCAGCATTTT.

The chain joins TRBV5-4 to TRBJ2-1, with 8 bases that match TRBD2. Germline lookup yields CDR1 SGHNT and CDR2 YYREEE (reference sequence). Germline trimming cut 4 bases from V and 4 bases from J; bases unmatched to any gene: 4. The CDR3 is 14 amino acids. CDR3 amino acids: CASSLGGGYNEQFF. As DNA, the CDR3 is TGTGCCAGCAGCCTCGGGGGGGGTTACAATGAGCAGTTCTTC. The entire variable domain, with the rest obtained from reference TRBV5-4 and TRBJ2-1, is as follows: ETGVTQSPTHLIKTRGQQVTLRCSSQSGHNTVSWYQQALGQGPQFIFQYYREEENGRGNFPPRFSGLQFPNYSSELNVNALELDDSALYLCASSLGGGYNEQFFGPGTRLTVL.